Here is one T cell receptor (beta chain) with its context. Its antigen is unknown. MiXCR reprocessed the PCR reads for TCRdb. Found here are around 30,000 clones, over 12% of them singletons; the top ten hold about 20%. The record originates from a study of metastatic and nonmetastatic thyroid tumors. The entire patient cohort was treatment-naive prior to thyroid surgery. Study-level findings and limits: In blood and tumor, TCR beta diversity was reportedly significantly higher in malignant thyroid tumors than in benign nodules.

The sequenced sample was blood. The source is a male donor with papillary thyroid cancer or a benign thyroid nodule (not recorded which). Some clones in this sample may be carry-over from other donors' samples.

Here the CDR3 reads CASSSRGIRDGYTF. The CDR3 region has the DNA TGTGCCAGCAGCTCCAGGGGTATCCGGGATGGCTACACCTTC. The chain recombines TRBV7-2 with TRBJ1-2, with a weak D call TRBD1 (6 bases). Trimming removed 4 bases at V and 6 bases at J, with 15 bases between. The CDR3 contains 14 residues. The V gene's germline CDR1 is SGHTA and CDR2 FQGNSA.